Shown below are 19 T cell receptor beta chains from a single sample sequenced in a study of Tregs in tolerant kidney transplant recipients. The nonmyeloablative bone marrow transplants came from related graft donors, with transient mixed chimerism. The method was immunoSEQ multiplex PCR; TCRdb's version includes in-frame clones alone and lacks a portion of them. The data hold 90,000 or so clones, with 80% to 95% observed a single time. Sequenced material: CD4+ T cells from blood (PBMCs), taken 12 months after the transplant. The receptors derive from a human patient who received a combined kidney and bone marrow transplant. The T cells may partly be graft donor cells.

This CDR3 reads CASKGGASYNEQFF. CDR3 DNA sequence: TGTGCCAGCAAGGGGGGGGCTTCCTACAATGAGCAGTTCTTC. V usage is TRBV5-6 and J usage is TRBJ2-1, with D possibly being TRBD2 (7 bases). Trimming pared 6 bases from V and 1 base from J, leaving 11 bases between. Germline CDR1 and CDR2: SGHDT and YYEEEE. The CDR3 extends over 14 amino acids.

The rearrangement uses TRBV29-1 and TRBJ2-7; TRBD1 matches 7 bases. The length of the CDR3 is 14 residues. The V and J ends lost 6 bases and 1 base, in that order; junction bases with no gene match: 9. In germline, CDR1 is SQVTM, CDR2 ANQGSEA. The DNA for the CDR3 is TGCAGCGTAGTCAGACAGGGCAAATCCTACGAGCAGTACTTC. Its translation is CSVVRQGKSYEQYF.

This chain uses TRBV5-4 with TRBJ2-7, with TRBD2 identical over 10 bases. CDR1 SGHNT and CDR2 YYREEE come from the germline V gene (reference sequence). Germline trimming cut 4 bases from V and 7 bases from J; bases unmatched to any gene: 11. The CDR3 is 15 amino acids. CDR3 in DNA: TGTGCCAGCAGCACCGGAAGCGGGGGGGCACGGGAGCAGTACTTC. Protein sequence: CASSTGSGGAREQYF.

This chain links TRBV21-1 with TRBJ1-5. TRBV21-1 is termed a pseudogene. The CDR3 covers 17 residues. This chain's CDR3 is CASRLKRPTVSNQPQHF. CDR3 coding DNA: TGTGCCAGCAGACTCAAACGACCGACTGTAAGCAATCAGCCCCAGCATTTT.

V gene TRBV18 combines with J gene TRBJ2-2; TRBD1 aligns across 11 bases. Germline CDR1 and CDR2: KGHSH and LQKENI. This CDR3 has 16 amino acids. Trimming at V came to 3 bases and at J to 9 bases, leaving 9 bases not matched to a gene. The CDR3 spells CASSPSGTGGDRELFF. CDR3 nucleotide sequence: TGTGCCAGCTCACCGTCCGGGACAGGGGGTGATCGGGAGCTGTTTTTT.

The J gene is TRBJ2-7, the V gene TRBV4-2, with 12 bases matching TRBD2. The V gene's germline CDR1 is LGHNA and CDR2 YNFKEQ. The ends lost 0 bases at V and 0 bases at J; junction bases unmatched: 6. The CDR3 totals 18 residues. CDR3 coding DNA: TGTGCCAGCAGCCAAGAGACTAGCGGGAGTACGGACTCCTACGAGCAGTACTTC. It is translated as CASSQETSGSTDSYEQYF.

This chain joins TRBV7-3 and TRBJ2-2; no firm D call. V dropped 5 bases and J dropped 5 bases, with 6 bases sitting between them. CDR3 length: 12 residues. Germline V gene data show CDR1 as SGHTA and CDR2 as FQGTGA. The CDR3 loop reads CASSPGTGELFF. The CDR3 DNA sequence: TGTGCCAGCAGCCCCGGGACCGGGGAGCTGTTTTTT.

The chain carries TRBV27 and TRBJ2-7; 10 positions agree with TRBD1. Germline V gives CDR1 MNHEY, CDR2 SMNVEV (reference sequence). Germline trimming cut 5 bases from V and 6 bases from J; bases unmatched to any gene: 7. The CDR3 extends over 14 amino acids. Here the CDR3 reads CASSHRDRGTEQYF. The CDR3 DNA is TGTGCCAGCAGTCACCGGGACAGGGGAACCGAGCAGTACTTC.

The chain employs TRBV19 and TRBJ2-5; 7 bases fit TRBD1. V gave up 5 bases and J gave up 5 bases; unmatched junction bases: 11. There are 15 residues in the CDR3. Per the germline V gene, CDR1 is LNHDA and CDR2 is SQIVND (reference sequence). The CDR3 coding sequence is TGTGCCAGTAGTCGCCAGGGGGTCAAGGGGGAGACCCAGTACTTC. This codes for CASSRQGVKGETQYF.

V and J are TRBV14 and TRBJ2-5; TRBD1 matches at 9 bases. The end of the DNA fits TRBJ2-7 better, so the J call may be wrong. This CDR3 is 15 amino acids long. The germline V gene encodes CDR1 SGHDN and CDR2 FVKESK. CDR3 in amino acids: CASSQVTGGWDEQYF. DNA of the CDR3: TGTGCCAGCAGCCAAGTGACAGGGGGATGGGACGAGCAGTACTTC.

This chain uses TRBV10-3 with TRBJ2-7; a possible D gene is TRBD2 (5 bases). Germline loops: CDR1 ENHRY, CDR2 SYGVKD. Trimming shortened V by 0 bases and J by 2 bases, and 11 bases separated the two germline ends. The CDR3 is 15 residues long. Here the CDR3 reads CAISESVTNTYEQYF. The CDR3 nucleotides are TGTGCCATCAGTGAGTCTGTGACTAACACCTACGAGCAGTACTTC.

CDR3 sequence: CASSQGLAGVYEQYF. Here the CDR3 DNA reads TGTGCCAGCAGCCAAGGACTAGCGGGAGTCTACGAGCAGTACTTC. V is TRBV4-2 and J is TRBJ2-7; TRBD2 agrees at 12 bases. The CDR3 extends over 15 amino acids. Germline CDR1 and CDR2: LGHNA and YNFKEQ. Trimming took 1 base from V and 3 from J; bases not matched to a gene: 1.

This chain joins TRBV9 and TRBJ2-3; TRBD2 aligns across 7 bases. CDR3 length equals 16 residues. Germline V CDR1 and CDR2: SGDLS, YYNGEE. V dropped 2 bases and J dropped 4; count of bases not matched to a gene: 10. CDR3 bases: TGTGCCAGCAGCGTTTTTTCCGGCGGGAGTGCAGATACGCAGTATTTT. Protein: CASSVFSGGSADTQYF.

The J gene is TRBJ2-6, the V gene TRBV7-3; the D gene is possibly TRBD1 (6 bases). V gave up 2 bases and J gave up 4 bases, with 9 bases separating them. This CDR3 is built from 15 residues. Germline assignment: CDR1 SGHTA and CDR2 FQGTGA. The CDR3 sequence: CASSLDGTGANVLTF. The CDR3 DNA follows: TGTGCCAGCAGCTTAGATGGGACAGGGGCCAACGTCCTGACTTTC.

The chain combines TRBV7-9 with TRBJ1-4; 9 nucleotides agree with TRBD1. The CDR3 extends over 17 amino acids. V lost 5 bases to trimming and J lost 2 bases; unmatched junction nucleotides: 9. CDR1 SEHNR and CDR2 FQNEAQ come from the germline V gene (reference sequence). As DNA, the CDR3 is TGTGCCAGCAGCAAAGGACAGGGGAGGGGGACTAATGAAAAACTGTTTTTT. It specifies CASSKGQGRGTNEKLFF.

This clone occurred once. This sequence joins TRBV30 and TRBJ1-1, with a possible D match to TRBD1 (5 bases). This CDR3 region has 12 residues. Trimming stripped 3 bases from V and 5 bases from J, with 10 bases between. The germline V gene encodes CDR1 GTSNPN and CDR2 SVGIG (reference sequence). This CDR3 reads CAWRRRGTEAFF. CDR3 DNA: TGTGCCTGGAGGAGGAGGGGAACTGAAGCTTTCTTT.

The chain links TRBV7-6 to TRBJ2-7; 7 positions match TRBD2. Germline V gives CDR1 SGHVS, CDR2 FNYEAQ. J was trimmed by 8 bases and V by 2 bases; bases with no gene match: 0. The length of the CDR3 is 11 residues. CDR3 sequence (DNA): TGTGCCAGCAGCTTAAGCGGGAAGCAGTACTTC. Translated, it gives CASSLSGKQYF.

This clone was seen just once. The chain's CDR3 is CASSTEADSSSYEQYF. DNA for the CDR3: TGTGCCAGTAGTACCGAAGCCGACAGTAGCTCCTACGAGCAGTACTTC. The chain combines TRBV19 with TRBJ2-7; TRBD1 is a possible D gene (5 bases). Germline assignment: CDR1 LNHDA and CDR2 SQIVND (reference sequence). This CDR3 region has 16 residues. V was clipped by 4 bases and J by 0 bases, with 16 bases between them. Supplemented by reference TRBV19 and TRBJ2-7, the full variable domain reads DGGITQSPKYLFRKEGQNVTLSCEQNLNHDAMYWYRQDPGQGLRLIYYSQIVNDFQKGDIAEGYSVSREKKESFPLTVTSAQKNPTAFYLCASSTEADSSSYEQYFGPGTRLTVT.

The genes are TRBV11-3 and TRBJ1-2, with 9 bases matching TRBD1. The CDR3 sequence is 17 residues long. Per the germline V gene, CDR1 is SGHNT and CDR2 is YENEEA. J was trimmed by 2 bases and V by 1 base; bases with no gene match: 8. The CDR3 sequence: CASSLGGQGFPNYGYTF. The DNA for the CDR3 is TGTGCCAGCAGCTTAGGGGGACAGGGATTCCCCAACTATGGCTACACCTTC.